The following is a TCR beta chain sequence with its context. Its antigen is unidentified. The data derive from a study of lymphopenia after photon versus proton radiotherapy. The study's findings and limits: After the lymphocyte nadir, photon-treated repertoires showed oligoclonal expansion, especially of CD8+ Temra cells.

Data came from immunoSEQ multiplex PCR; TCRdb stores just in-frame clones and leaves some out. The sample has 15,000 to 20,000 clones, about 92% seen once. This CDR3 has 16 amino acids. Germline CDR1 and CDR2: SGHAT and FQNNGV. Trimming took off 1 base at V and 1 base at J, with 14 bases between the two ends. The chain uses TRBV11-2 and TRBJ2-7; D possibly corresponds to TRBD2 (5 bases). The sequence was obtained from a woman aged 40 to 49 with cholangiocarcinoma. This specimen consisted of peripheral blood, obtained from a patient treated with photon-based radiotherapy. This CDR3 reads CASSLAFGGQSYEQYF. CDR3 DNA sequence: TGTGCCAGCAGCTTAGCTTTCGGCGGGCAATCCTACGAGCAGTACTTC. The variable domain in full, completed from reference TRBV11-2 and TRBJ2-7, reads EAGVAQSPRYKIIEKRQSVAFWCNPISGHATLYWYQQILGQGPKLLIQFQNNGVVDDSQLPKDRFSAERLKGVDSTLKIQPAKLEDSAVYLCASSLAFGGQSYEQYFGPGTRLTVT.